The rows below give T cell receptor beta chains drawn from one sample of a study of response to subunit inactivated influenza vaccine. TCRdb analysed the RT-PCR reads with MiXCR anew, one entry per CDR3 protein. Of under 200,000 distinct CDR3 sequences listed, roughly 10% are singletons. The specimen comprised non-naive T cells sorted from PBMCs, sampled 45 days after vaccination. The source is a man aged 50 to 59 who received an inactivated influenza vaccine. The CDR3 runs from the conserved cysteine through the conserved F or W. A D gene is named only where the DNA matches it firmly. Some rows mark clone size as missing; the rest say once, few, many or name a class of expanded clone.

>many|TRBV7-9|-|TRBJ1-1
CASSSQVGREAFF
TGTGCCAGCAGCTCCCAGGTGGGCAGGGAAGCTTTCTTT
>few|TRBV3-1|-|TRBJ2-5
CASSQNVQETQYF
TGTGCCAGCAGCCAAAATGTTCAAGAGACCCAGTACTTC
>-|TRBV5-5|-|TRBJ2-5
CASSLVVSSLQETQYF
TGTGCCAGCAGCTTGGTAGTCAGTTCTCTCCAAGAGACCCAGTACTTC
>-|TRBV4-1|-|TRBJ1-5
CASSQDADQPQHF
TGCGCCAGCAGCCAAGATGCGGATCAGCCCCAGCATTTT
>-|TRBV5-1|TRBD2|TRBJ2-1
CASSLNSGLAGGMSSYNEQFF
TGCGCCAGCAGCTTAAACTCCGGACTAGCGGGAGGGATGAGCTCCTACAATGAGCAGTTCTTC
>few|TRBV12-1|-|TRBJ2-7
CASSPPRGSGGRVGEQYF
TGTGCCAGCAGCCCCCCGCGGGGGAGCGGGGGGAGGGTGGGGGAGCAGTACTTC
>many|TRBV10-3|-|TRBJ2-4
CAISESFEASGRNIQYF
TGTGCCATCAGTGAGTCGTTCGAAGCTTCGGGGCGAAACATTCAGTACTTC
>many|TRBV12-3/TRBV12-4|TRBD1|TRBJ1-4
CASTTTGGNEKLFF
TGTGCCAGCACCACCACAGGGGGTAATGAAAAACTGTTTTTT
>many|TRBV7-2|-|TRBJ1-4
CASSSLSKGLFF
TGTGCCAGCAGCTCCCTATCGAAGGGACTGTTTTTT
>many|TRBV7-6|TRBD1|TRBJ2-6
CASSLATGAGANVLTF
TGTGCCAGCAGCTTAGCTACAGGGGCTGGGGCCAACGTCCTGACTTTC
>many|TRBV4-2|TRBD1|TRBJ2-5
CASSHVLTGGIETQYF
TGTGCCAGCAGCCACGTGTTAACAGGGGGCATCGAGACCCAGTACTTC
>few|TRBV7-9|TRBD1|TRBJ1-6
CASSLGQGTYNSPLHF
TGTGCCAGCAGCTTGGGACAGGGGACGTATAATTCACCCCTCCACTTT
>-|TRBV6-2/TRBV6-3|-|TRBJ2-3
CASSYGAENTDTQYF
TGTGCCAGCAGTTACGGAGCGGAGAACACAGATACGCAGTATTTT
>-|TRBV20-1|-|TRBJ1-2
CSARAPNLYGYTF
TGCAGTGCTAGAGCCCCTAATCTATATGGCTACACCTTC
>-|TRBV5-1|TRBD1|TRBJ2-5
CASSWGTGGSLETQYF
TGCGCCAGCAGCTGGGGGACAGGGGGCTCTTTAGAGACCCAGTACTTC
>-|TRBV7-8|-|TRBJ2-5
CASSSLRAEGETQYF
TGTGCCAGCAGCTCGCTCCGGGCCGAGGGGGAGACCCAGTACTTC
>many|TRBV28|-|TRBJ2-3
CASIPLTRDTQYF
TGTGCCAGCATCCCGCTAACGCGAGATACGCAGTATTTT
>few|TRBV9|-|TRBJ1-2
CASSVGGTNEYGYTF
TGTGCCAGCAGCGTTGGGGGGACAAATGAATATGGCTACACCTTC
>many|TRBV2|TRBD1|TRBJ1-5
CASSGPGQGLGWTPQHF
TGTGCCAGCAGTGGACCGGGACAGGGTTTGGGGTGGACGCCCCAGCATTTT
>-|TRBV20-1|TRBD1|TRBJ2-3
CSARGGQGRTDTQYF
TGCAGTGCTAGAGGGGGACAGGGGAGGACAGATACGCAGTATTTT
>-|TRBV29-1|-|TRBJ2-7
CSVERVGESSYEQYF
TGCAGCGTTGAACGCGTTGGGGAGAGCTCCTACGAGCAGTACTTC
>-|TRBV18|-|TRBJ2-1
CASSPSPSGLRNEQFF
TGTGCCAGCTCACCGTCCCCATCGGGTCTCCGGAATGAGCAGTTCTTC
>-|TRBV27|TRBD1|TRBJ1-2
CASSGRRGQYGYTF
TGTGCCAGCAGTGGGCGCAGGGGGCAATATGGCTACACCTTC
>-|TRBV2|-|TRBJ2-1
CASSEGKAPYNEQFF
TGTGCCAGCAGTGAAGGTAAAGCCCCGTACAATGAGCAGTTCTTC
>many|TRBV4-1|-|TRBJ1-3
CASSQGVLTNRGNTIYF
TGCGCCAGCAGCCAAGGAGTGTTGACTAATCGTGGAAACACCATATATTTT